A single TCR beta chain is shown here with its context. Germline CDR1 is MNHEY and CDR2 is SMNVEV (reference sequence). V was pared by 5 bases and J by 0 bases, with 3 bases of the junction left unmatched. CDR3 size: 15 residues. The data are from a study of blood T cell repertoires in COVID-19. Study-level information: The United States, Italy and Spain supplied acute and convalescent COVID-19 samples.

Only in-frame clones appear in the TCRdb table, and some are missing; sequencing was by immunoSEQ multiplex PCR. This table has some 150,000 clones, around 80% appearing once. The chain has TRBV27 and TRBJ2-1, with 8 bases matching TRBD2. Sequencing was done on a sample of peripheral blood. The receptor was isolated from an older woman with acute or convalescent COVID-19. The CDR3 DNA is TGTGCCAGCAGTCTCAGCGGGGGCTCCTACAATGAGCAGTTCTTC. Its protein product is CASSLSGGSYNEQFF.